The next 15 T cell receptor beta chains were all read from a single sample in a study of blood T cell repertoires in COVID-19. Produced via immunoSEQ multiplex PCR; TCRdb's table is partial and in-frame only. The sample has roughly 100,000 clones; 84% are singletons. Material for sequencing was peripheral blood. These receptors all come from a human donor in a cohort sampled during active or convalescent COVID-19.

J is TRBJ1-6 and V is TRBV11-3; D unclear. Per germline, CDR1 SGHNT and CDR2 YENEEA. The CDR3 has 12 amino acids. V was pared by 5 bases and J by 5 bases, with 4 bases between. CDR3 bases: TGTGCCAGCAGCGTAAATAATTCACCCCTCCACTTT. It yields the protein CASSVNNSPLHF.

The chain recombines TRBV5-4 with TRBJ2-7, with D possibly matching TRBD2 (5 bases). The length of the CDR3 is 13 residues. Trimming removed 4 bases from V and 6 bases from J, with 14 bases in between. CDR1 and CDR2 from the germline V gene are SGHNT and YYREEE (reference sequence). Written as DNA, the CDR3 is TGTGCCAGCAGCCACATCGGGAATGCCGAGCAGTACTTC. It codes for CASSHIGNAEQYF. The full variable domain, its missing parts supplied by reference TRBV5-4 and TRBJ2-7, is ETGVTQSPTHLIKTRGQQVTLRCSSQSGHNTVSWYQQALGQGPQFIFQYYREEENGRGNFPPRFSGLQFPNYSSELNVNALELDDSALYLCASSHIGNAEQYFGPGTRLTVT.

The gene calls are TRBV19 and TRBJ1-1; 9 bases match TRBD1. Germline-derived CDR1 and CDR2 are LNHDA and SQIVND (reference sequence). V trimming: 8 bases; J trimming: 0 bases; junction bases outside the gene matches: 7. There are 15 residues in the CDR3. The CDR3, as DNA: TGTGCCAGTCAATGGGGACAGGGCGTGAACACTGAAGCTTTCTTT. This translates into CASQWGQGVNTEAFF.

This clone was detected a few times. The chain joins TRBV5-8 to TRBJ1-2, with D perhaps TRBD1 (6 bases). V was trimmed by 9 bases and J by 4 bases, leaving 13 bases between them. Looked up from germline, CDR1 is SGHTS and CDR2 is YDEGEE. There are 12 residues in the CDR3. Here the CDR3 DNA reads TGTGCCACGGGGAACAGGGCCTATGGCTACACCTTC. Amino acids: CATGNRAYGYTF.

The V gene is TRBV6-1, the J gene TRBJ2-1, with D unresolved. The CDR3 covers 13 residues. Germline CDR1 is MNHNS and CDR2 is SASEGT. V lost 0 bases and J 8 bases, leaving 8 bases between the germline ends. CDR3 nucleotide sequence: TGTGCCAGCAGTGAAGCGCACCCGGATGAGCAGTTCTTC. Translation gives CASSEAHPDEQFF.

This clone was counted a few times. V gene TRBV2 combines with J gene TRBJ1-1, with a weak D call TRBD1 (6 bases). V lost 6 bases and J 5 bases, leaving 16 bases between the germline ends. Germline CDR1 and CDR2: SNHLY and FYNNEI. CDR3 length equals 14 residues. The CDR3 loop reads CASRAGVGWTEAFF. In nucleotides, the CDR3 is TGTGCCAGCAGGGCAGGGGTTGGTTGGACTGAAGCTTTCTTT.

This clone was detected once. J is TRBJ2-6 and V is TRBV9, with TRBD2 matching over 8 bases. Germline trimming cut 0 bases from V and 3 bases from J; bases unmatched to any gene: 8. Germline V gene data show CDR1 as SGDLS and CDR2 as YYNGEE. This CDR3 is 18 amino acids long. The CDR3 nucleotides are TGTGCCAGCAGCGTAGCACCGGGAGGGGAGAGTGGGGCCAACGTCCTGACTTTC. The encoded protein is CASSVAPGGESGANVLTF.

In its sample, this clone was seen a few times. The chain has TRBV7-3 and TRBJ2-1; 15 bases match TRBD2. Per the germline V gene, CDR1 is SGHTA and CDR2 is FQGTGA. This CDR3 comprises 16 residues. J gave up 6 bases and V 5 bases, and 5 bases lay outside the gene matches. Here the CDR3 reads CASSPAGLAGGNEQFF. CDR3 nucleotides: TGTGCCAGCAGCCCCGCGGGACTAGCGGGGGGCAATGAGCAGTTCTTC.

The J gene is TRBJ1-2, the V gene TRBV5-1; 7 nucleotides match TRBD1. CDR1 is SGHRS, CDR2 YFSETQ, per germline. The CDR3 is made up of 14 amino acids. Unmatched junction bases numbered 7, after V lost 4 bases and J lost 4 bases. In DNA form, the CDR3 reads TGCGCCAGCAGCCGTCAGGGGGAAGGCTATGGCTACACCTTC. Protein product: CASSRQGEGYGYTF.

The DNA of the CDR3 is TGTGCCAGCACCCCGGGACAGGGACCCTACGAGCAGTACTTC. The encoded protein is CASTPGQGPYEQYF. J is TRBJ2-7 and V is TRBV2; 9 bases match TRBD1. V shed 7 bases, J shed 2 bases, and the junction held 6 bases outside the gene matches. Germline CDR1 and CDR2: SNHLY and FYNNEI. CDR3 length: 14 residues.

The CDR3: CASSQDLAYEQYF. The CDR3 DNA reads TGTGCCAGCAGCCAAGACTTGGCCTACGAGCAGTACTTC. This chain links TRBV2 with TRBJ2-7; D unclear. The CDR3 covers 13 residues. In germline, CDR1 is SNHLY, CDR2 FYNNEI. V was cut by 6 bases and J by 2 bases, with 11 bases left in between.

The rearrangement links TRBV5-1 to TRBJ2-5; perhaps TRBD2 as D (6 bases). This CDR3 contains 14 residues. In germline, CDR1 is SGHRS, CDR2 YFSETQ. V gave up 4 bases and J gave up 5 bases, with 15 bases separating them. In nucleotides, the CDR3 is TGCGCCAGCAGCACGAGGGACTTTGGGGAGACCCAGTACTTC. This sequence encodes CASSTRDFGETQYF.

The chain is built from TRBV9 and TRBJ2-5; TRBD1 matches 7 bases. Losses at the gene ends were 4 bases for V and 3 bases for J; bases not matched to a gene: 9. The CDR3 extends over 15 amino acids. Germline-derived CDR1 and CDR2 are SGDLS and YYNGEE. This chain's CDR3 is CASSYRGGIEETQYF. Written as DNA, the CDR3 is TGTGCCAGCAGCTACAGGGGTGGTATAGAAGAGACCCAGTACTTC.

The V gene is TRBV19, the J gene TRBJ2-1, with 7 nucleotides matching TRBD2. The germline V gene has CDR1 LNHDA and CDR2 SQIVND (reference sequence). Trimming took 5 bases from V and 6 from J; bases not matched to a gene: 4. The CDR3 consists of 13 residues. The CDR3, as DNA: TGTGCCAGTAGTCAAACGGGGGGCAATGAGCAGTTCTTC. Its translation: CASSQTGGNEQFF. The complete variable domain, with remaining parts taken from reference TRBV19 and TRBJ2-1, reads DGGITQSPKYLFRKEGQNVTLSCEQNLNHDAMYWYRQDPGQGLRLIYYSQIVNDFQKGDIAEGYSVSREKKESFPLTVTSAQKNPTAFYLCASSQTGGNEQFFGPGTRLTVL.

The J gene is TRBJ2-3, the V gene TRBV11-2; D ambiguous. The CDR3 spans 15 residues. In germline, CDR1 is SGHAT, CDR2 FQNNGV. The ends were cut back, 1 base at V and 2 bases at J, with 10 bases in the middle. CDR3 bases: TGTGCCAGCAGCTTAGGTGGGCCCCTCACAGATACGCAGTATTTT. It encodes CASSLGGPLTDTQYF.